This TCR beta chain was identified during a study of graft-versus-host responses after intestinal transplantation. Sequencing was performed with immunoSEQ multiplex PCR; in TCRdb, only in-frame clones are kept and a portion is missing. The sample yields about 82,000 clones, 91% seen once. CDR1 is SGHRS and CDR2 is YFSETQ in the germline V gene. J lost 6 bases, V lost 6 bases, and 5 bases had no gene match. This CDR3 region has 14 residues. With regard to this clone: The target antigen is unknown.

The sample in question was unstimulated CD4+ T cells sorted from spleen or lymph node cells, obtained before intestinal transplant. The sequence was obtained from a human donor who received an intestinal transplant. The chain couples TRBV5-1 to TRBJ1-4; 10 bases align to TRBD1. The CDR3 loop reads CASTSGTGDEKLFF. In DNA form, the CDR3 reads TGCGCCAGCACCTCGGGGACAGGGGATGAAAAACTGTTTTTT.